One sample yielded the 27 T cell receptor beta chains listed below, sequenced in a study of metastatic and nonmetastatic thyroid tumors. Prior to thyroid surgery, none of the patients had received any treatment. MiXCR re-clonotyped the PCR reads for TCRdb. The sample has tens of thousands of clones, around 15% seen once; the top ten hold 4.7%. The sample was blood. The receptors here all came from a female donor with papillary thyroid cancer or a benign thyroid nodule (not recorded which). Some clones in this sample may be carry-over from other donors' samples.

V gene TRBV28 combines with J gene TRBJ1-4; TRBD1 is a possible D gene (6 bases). V was cut by 11 bases and J by 1 base, with 11 bases left in between. The CDR3 length is 13 residues. The germline gives CDR1 MDHEN, CDR2 SYDVKM. The CDR3 nucleotides are TGTGCCGCAGGGGAGAGAACTAATGAAAAACTGTTTTTT. It codes for CAAGERTNEKLFF.

On this clone itself: Since a much larger clone is just one base distant, this may be a read error. The sample contains more than one DNA sequence encoding this CDR3. This rearrangement joins TRBV3-1 to TRBJ1-4; maybe TRBD1 (6 bases). In germline, CDR1 is LGHDT, CDR2 YNNKEL (reference sequence). This CDR3 region has 15 residues. V lost 4 bases and J 7 bases, leaving 16 bases between the germline ends. The CDR3 DNA sequence: TGTGCCAGCAGCCCGGGGACAACAGCGGGTGAAAAACTGTTTTTT. It encodes CASSPGTTAGEKLFF.

There are many counts of this clone. The chain links TRBV7-3 to TRBJ2-1; possibly TRBD1 for D (5 bases). CDR1 is SGHTA and CDR2 is FQGTGA in the germline V gene. The CDR3 sequence is 15 residues long. With 5 bases removed from V and 5 bases from J, the gap between germline ends came to 16 bases. CDR3 in DNA: TGTGCCAGCAGCCTTGCCTGGGGCCTGAACAATGAGCAGTTCTTC. Its translation: CASSLAWGLNNEQFF.

This clone was counted many times. This rearrangement joins TRBV11-2 to TRBJ2-3; D gene uncertain. Germline V CDR1 and CDR2: SGHAT, FQNNGV. This CDR3 region has 12 residues. V was clipped by 1 base and J by 7 bases, with 6 bases between them. CDR3 amino acids: CASSLVRNTQYF. The CDR3 DNA reads TGTGCCAGCAGCTTAGTCCGGAATACGCAGTATTTT. The full variable domain, with the rest looked up from reference TRBV11-2 and TRBJ2-3, is EAGVAQSPRYKIIEKRQSVAFWCNPISGHATLYWYQQILGQGPKLLIQFQNNGVVDDSQLPKDRFSAERLKGVDSTLKIQPAKLEDSAVYLCASSLVRNTQYFGPGTRLTVL.

Within the sample, this clone is medium-sized. This chain connects TRBV7-8 to TRBJ1-2; 7 nucleotides align to TRBD1. CDR3 length equals 12 residues. Germline-derived CDR1 and CDR2 are SGHVS and FQNEAQ. Trimming cost V 5 bases and J 7 bases; bases outside gene matches: 4. The CDR3 DNA reads TGTGCCAGCAGCGCGACAGGGTTTGGCTACACCTTC. It encodes CASSATGFGYTF.

This clone occurred many times. Germline is not matched at one junction end, which may reflect a read error. The chain is built from TRBV20-1 and TRBJ2-7; D gene uncertain. Per the germline V gene, CDR1 is DFQATT and CDR2 is SNEGSKA (reference sequence). The CDR3 sequence is 12 residues long. The CDR3 bases are TGCAGTGCTAGATCCACCTCCTACGGGCAGTACTTC. Its translation is CSARSTSYGQYF.

In its sample, this clone ranks as medium-sized. J is TRBJ1-1 and V is TRBV28; possible D gene TRBD1, 5 bases. V gave up 2 bases and J gave up 4 bases, with 14 bases separating them. Per the germline V gene, CDR1 is MDHEN and CDR2 is SYDVKM. CDR3 size: 15 residues. CDR3 nucleotides: TGTGCCAGCAGTTTAGGTGGGCAGGGAGGCACTGAAGCTTTCTTT. It is translated as CASSLGGQGGTEAFF.

This clone was picked up many times. The chain recombines TRBV11-1 with TRBJ2-1; 8 nucleotides line up with TRBD2. CDR1 and CDR2 from the germline V gene are SGHAT and FQDESV (reference sequence). The CDR3 runs 18 residues. V shed 4 bases, J shed 1 base, and the junction held 12 bases outside the gene matches. DNA for the CDR3: TGTGCCAGCAGCTCGACCCCCGGGGGGGTAGGGTCCTACAATGAGCAGTTCTTC. It codes for CASSSTPGGVGSYNEQFF.

This clone was seen many times. The chain recombines TRBV3-1 with TRBJ1-4; D ambiguous. The CDR3 consists of 14 residues. CDR1 is LGHDT and CDR2 is YNNKEL in the germline V gene (reference sequence). Trimming removed 1 base at V and 8 bases at J, with 11 bases between. For the CDR3, the DNA is TGTGCCAGCAGCCAAGCATTTGGGGAGGAAAAACTGTTTTTT. Translating gives CASSQAFGEEKLFF.

This clone was detected a few times. An end of the junction differs from the germline gene, which may be a read error. The sample has other DNA sequences that encode this CDR3 too. The chain uses TRBV28 and TRBJ1-2; TRBD1 matches 7 bases. Germline CDR1 reads MDHEN; CDR2 reads SYDVKM. The CDR3 extends over 13 amino acids. CDR3 sequence (DNA): TGTGCCAGTAGTTTAATACAGGGGCAGGGCTACACCTTC. Encoded protein: CASSLIQGQGYTF.

By share of the sample, this clone is medium-sized. J is TRBJ1-2 and V is TRBV2, with D perhaps TRBD1 (6 bases). This CDR3 has 13 residues. Germline values: CDR1 SNHLY, CDR2 FYNNEI. V was cut by 10 bases and J by 0 bases, with 12 bases left in between. In DNA form, the CDR3 reads TGTGCCACCGGGGACATTACTAACTATGGCTACACCTTC. Its protein product is CATGDITNYGYTF.

This clone showed up just once. The chain carries TRBV7-9 and TRBJ2-4, with D possibly being TRBD1 or TRBD2 (7 bases each). The CDR3 loop spans 17 amino acids. Trimming removed 4 bases at V and 6 bases at J, with 22 bases between. Germline V CDR1 and CDR2: SEHNR, FQNEAQ (reference sequence). CDR3: CASSSKRDRLALNIQYF. CDR3 nucleotides: TGTGCCAGCAGCTCAAAAAGGGACAGACTAGCTCTAAACATTCAGTACTTC.

In this sample, this clone turned up many times. Other nucleotide sequences in the sample specify the same CDR3. J is TRBJ2-3 and V is TRBV20-1; TRBD1 matches 7 bases. This CDR3 comprises 14 residues. Germline V CDR1 and CDR2: DFQATT, SNEGSKA (reference sequence). The V segment lost 4 bases and the J segment 0 bases; nucleotides outside the gene matches: 4. The CDR3, as DNA: TGCAGTGCTAACGGACAGGCCAGCACAGATACGCAGTATTTT. Its protein is CSANGQASTDTQYF.

This clone was seen only a few times. A read error is possible here, since a much larger clone lies one base away. The V and J genes are TRBV29-1 and TRBJ1-1, with D unresolved. CDR1 is SQVTM, CDR2 ANQGSEA, per germline. The CDR3 has 9 amino acids. CDR3: CSVDQNLIF. In nucleotides, the CDR3 is TGCAGCGTTGATCAGAACCTTATCTTT.

The J gene is TRBJ1-2, the V gene TRBV29-1; the D gene is possibly TRBD1 (5 bases). There are 17 residues in the CDR3. V shed 3 bases and J shed 1 base, with 21 bases lying between them. Germline V lookup: CDR1 SQVTM, CDR2 ANQGSEA. The CDR3 DNA follows: TGCAGCGTTGACACGCTCCAGGTGGGGGACCTTAACTATGGCTACACCTTC. Its protein product is CSVDTLQVGDLNYGYTF.

On this clone: Mismatch with germline at one junction end may stem from a read error. The chain is built from TRBV6-1 and TRBJ1-3, with no clear D. The CDR3 runs 13 residues. CDR1 and CDR2 from the germline V gene are MNHNS and SASEGT. The CDR3 region is CANSGNSRNTIYF. The CDR3 region has the DNA TGTGCCAACAGTGGGAACTCTCGCAACACCATATATTTT.

Many counts were recorded for this clone. This same CDR3 is encoded by further DNA sequences in the sample. The chain has TRBV27 and TRBJ2-7, with 7 bases lining up with TRBD2. V lost 2 bases and J lost 3; bases outside the gene matches: 7. The CDR3 contains 15 residues. The germline V gene encodes CDR1 MNHEY and CDR2 SMNVEV (reference sequence). CDR3 sequence: CASSLSLAGDYEQYF. Here the CDR3 DNA reads TGTGCCAGCAGTTTAAGCCTGGCGGGGGACTACGAGCAGTACTTC.

This clone is medium-sized in the sample. The CDR3 loop is CAARGGSTDTQYF. The CDR3 DNA reads as TGTGCCGCCCGAGGAGGTAGCACAGATACGCAGTATTTT. This chain joins TRBV6-1 and TRBJ2-3, with a possible D match to TRBD2 (5 bases). Germline V lookup: CDR1 MNHNS, CDR2 SASEGT. This CDR3 contains 13 residues. V gave up 11 bases and J gave up 0 bases, with 12 bases separating them.

This clone was recorded many times. The chain is built from TRBV5-8 and TRBJ2-7; D is perhaps TRBD2 (6 bases). The CDR3 is 13 amino acids. Trimming removed 4 bases from V and 3 bases from J, with 11 bases in between. Germline V gene lookup returns CDR1 SGHTS and CDR2 YDEGEE. CDR3 bases: TGTGCCAGCAGCCGACTAGGGAACTACGAGCAGTACTTC. The encoded protein is CASSRLGNYEQYF.

This clone has a count of ten or more. The V gene is TRBV20-1, the J gene TRBJ1-1; unclear D gene. The V gene's germline CDR1 is DFQATT and CDR2 SNEGSKA (reference sequence). V dropped 3 bases and J dropped 0 bases, with 8 bases sitting between them. The CDR3 consists of 13 residues. CDR3 region: CSASDPLNTEAFF. The CDR3 DNA follows: TGCAGTGCTAGTGACCCGTTGAACACTGAAGCTTTCTTT.

The chain has TRBV11-1 and TRBJ1-1; the D gene is possibly TRBD1 (6 bases). The V end lost 3 bases, the J end lost 2 bases, and 13 bases lay between the germline ends. Germline CDR1 SGHAT, CDR2 FQDESV (reference sequence). There are 15 residues in the CDR3. The CDR3 region is CASSLNRQDNTEAFF. The CDR3 bases are TGTGCCAGCAGCTTGAATCGACAGGATAACACTGAAGCTTTCTTT.

This clone turned up a few times. The chain employs TRBV24-1 and TRBJ2-2, with 11 bases that match TRBD2. Germline V lookup: CDR1 KGHDR, CDR2 SFDVKD. The CDR3 loop spans 16 amino acids. Unmatched junction bases numbered 9, after V lost 4 bases and J lost 9 bases. The CDR3 DNA sequence: TGTGCCACCAGTGACCGTACTAGCGGGGGCTTCCGGGAGCTGTTTTTT. It translates to CATSDRTSGGFRELFF.

Turning to this clone: One end of the junction does not line up with germline, which may come from a read error. Other DNA sequences of this sample code for an identical CDR3. The chain links TRBV5-1 to TRBJ1-6; D not certain. CDR1 is SGHRS and CDR2 is YFSETQ in the germline V gene. CDR3 length: 15 residues. This CDR3 reads CASSPLGGLGSPLHF. The CDR3 coding sequence is TGTGCCAGCAGCCCCTTAGGAGGGTTAGGCTCCCCCCTCCACTTT.

This clone ranks as medium-sized. The J gene is TRBJ1-1, the V gene TRBV6-1; D is ambiguous. Germline values: CDR1 MNHNS, CDR2 SASEGT. There are 12 residues in the CDR3. Trimming left V 5 bases short and J 8 bases short, with 12 bases between. CDR3 coding DNA: TGTGCCAGCAGTTTTTCGCGGCAGGAAGCTTTCTTT. This codes for CASSFSRQEAFF.

In its sample, this clone was seen many times. The V gene is TRBV5-1, the J gene TRBJ1-2, with D perhaps TRBD1 (5 bases). CDR3 length: 14 amino acids. V was cut by 5 bases and J by 5 bases, with 16 bases left in between. Germline lookup yields CDR1 SGHRS and CDR2 YFSETQ. CDR3 sequence reads: CASRGGRAFYGYTF. For the CDR3, the DNA is TGCGCCAGCAGGGGAGGCAGGGCATTTTATGGCTACACCTTC.

This clone appeared many times. CDR3 sequence reads: CASSSPAYEQYF. The CDR3 DNA follows: TGTGCCAGCTCATCCCCTGCCTACGAGCAGTACTTC. The chain employs TRBV18 and TRBJ2-7; D gene unclear. Germline values: CDR1 KGHSH, CDR2 LQKENI. V lost 5 bases to trimming and J lost 2 bases, with 7 bases between them. The CDR3 has 12 amino acids.

Comments on this clone: An end of the junction does not agree with germline; a read error may underlie this. CDR3 protein: CASSLTLVDYNEQLF. In DNA, the CDR3 is TGCGCCAGCAGCTTGACGCTAGTCGACTACAATGAGCAGCTCTTC. The V and J genes are TRBV5-1 and TRBJ2-1; D is possibly TRBD2 (5 bases). The length of the CDR3 is 15 residues. Germline lookup yields CDR1 SGHRS and CDR2 YFSETQ.